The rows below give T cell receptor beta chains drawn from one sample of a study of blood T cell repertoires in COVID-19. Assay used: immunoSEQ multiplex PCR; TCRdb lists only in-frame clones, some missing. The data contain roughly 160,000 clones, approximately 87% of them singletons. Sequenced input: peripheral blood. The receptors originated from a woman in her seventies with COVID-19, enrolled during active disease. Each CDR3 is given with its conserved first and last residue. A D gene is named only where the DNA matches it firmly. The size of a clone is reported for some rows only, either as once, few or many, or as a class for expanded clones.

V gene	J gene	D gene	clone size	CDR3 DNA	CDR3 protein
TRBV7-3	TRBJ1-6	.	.	TGTGCCAGCAGCCTTACCTCCGGAGATAATTCACCCCTCCACTTT	CASSLTSGDNSPLHF
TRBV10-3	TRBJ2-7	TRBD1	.	TGTGCCATTCAACCTAAAGGGGGCGCCGGTTGGGAGCAGTACTTC	CAIQPKGGAGWEQYF
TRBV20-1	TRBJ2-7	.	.	TGCAGTGCTAGTCAGTCAGGGGGGTTTCCGGGCGAGCAGTACTTC	CSASQSGGFPGEQYF
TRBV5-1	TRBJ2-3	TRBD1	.	TGCGCCAGCAGTCTACAGGGGGCGAAAGATACGCAGTATTTT	CASSLQGAKDTQYF
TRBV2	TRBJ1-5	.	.	TGTGCCAGGGGAGGGGTCGGCAATCAGCCCCAGCATTTT	CARGGVGNQPQHF
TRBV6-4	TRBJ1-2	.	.	TGTGCCAGCGCACCAGAAAACGCTAACTATGGCTACACCTTC	CASAPENANYGYTF
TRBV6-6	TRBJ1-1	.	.	TGTGCCAGCAGTTACACCGGGTCCCAAGCTTTCTTT	CASSYTGSQAFF
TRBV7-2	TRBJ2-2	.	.	TGTGCCAGCAGCACCGGAACAGGACCCCTAAAAGGGGAGCTGTTTTTT	CASSTGTGPLKGELFF
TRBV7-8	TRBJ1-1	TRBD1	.	TGTGCCAGCAGCTCATGGACAGGGGGCTCGAAACCTGAAGCTTTCTTT	CASSSWTGGSKPEAFF
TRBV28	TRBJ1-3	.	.	TGTGCCAGCAGTTTAAGGAAGACATTCTCTGGAAACACCATATATTTT	CASSLRKTFSGNTIYF
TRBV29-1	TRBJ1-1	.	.	TGCAGCGTTGAGGGAGGGGGCACTGAAGCTTTCTTT	CSVEGGGTEAFF
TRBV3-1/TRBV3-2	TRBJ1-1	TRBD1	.	TGTGCCAGCAGCCAAGATCCGGTGTGGGGACAGGTTGAAGCTTTCTTT	CASSQDPVWGQVEAFF
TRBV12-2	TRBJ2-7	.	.	TGTGCAAGTCGCTTAGTTGGCTTTCCGTCGGGATGCGGGGCCGGATACGAGCAGTACTTC	CASRLVGFPSGCGAGYEQYF
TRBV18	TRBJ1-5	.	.	TGTGCCAGCTCACCCGGGGGATACCAGCCCCAGCATTTT	CASSPGGYQPQHF
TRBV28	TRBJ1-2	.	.	TGTGCCAGCAGGATTAGGAGCTATGGCTACACCTTC	CASRIRSYGYTF
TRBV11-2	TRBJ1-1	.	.	TGTGCCAGCAGCTCCTACACTGAAGCTTTCTTT	CASSSYTEAFF
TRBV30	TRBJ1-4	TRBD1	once	TGTGCCTGGAGGGCCGGGACAGGGAATGAAAAACTGTTTTTT	CAWRAGTGNEKLFF
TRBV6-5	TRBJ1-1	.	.	TGTGCCAGCACCCTTGAACAGCTTTCGGTTGAAGCTTTCTTT	CASTLEQLSVEAFF
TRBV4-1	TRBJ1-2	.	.	TGCGCCAGCAGCCAAGATTTGGAGGGAGGCTACACCTTC	CASSQDLEGGYTF
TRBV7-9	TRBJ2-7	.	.	TGTGCCAGCAGCTCCCCGGCAGGATCCTACGAGCAGTACTTC	CASSSPAGSYEQYF
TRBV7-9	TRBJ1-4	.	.	TGTGCCAGCAGTTGGGGCCGAGGTGATGAAAAACTGTTTTTT	CASSWGRGDEKLFF
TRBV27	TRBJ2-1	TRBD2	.	TGTGCCAGCAGTTTAATCGGGGGGGCAACGAATGAGCAGTTCTTC	CASSLIGGATNEQFF
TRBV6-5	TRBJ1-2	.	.	TGTGCCAGCACAGGGTACAACCATGGCTACACCTTC	CASTGYNHGYTF
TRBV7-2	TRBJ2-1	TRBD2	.	TGTGCCAGCAGGCACCGACTAGCGGGGGGAAACAATGAGCAGTTCTTC	CASRHRLAGGNNEQFF
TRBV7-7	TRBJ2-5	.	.	TGTGCCAGCAGCTTTTCGACACAAGAGACCCAGTACTTC	CASSFSTQETQYF
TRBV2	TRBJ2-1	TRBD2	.	TGTGCCAGCAGTGATCTCGAGCGGGGAAGCTCCTACAATGAGCAGTTCTTC	CASSDLERGSSYNEQFF
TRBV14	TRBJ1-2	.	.	TGTGCCAGCAGCCAAGAAAAGGGGGACTATGGCTACACCTTC	CASSQEKGDYGYTF
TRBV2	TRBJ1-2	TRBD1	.	TGTGCCAGCAGTGAATGGGCCAGGGGGGACTATGGCTACACCTTC	CASSEWARGDYGYTF
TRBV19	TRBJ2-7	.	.	TGTGCCAGTAGTACCCAAACGGGTACCGAGCAGTACTTC	CASSTQTGTEQYF